This TCR beta chain originates from a study of T cell responses to AZD1222 COVID-19 vaccine. General study findings and limits: Reportedly, close to half of spike-specific TCRs are directed against unmutated variant regions.

The protocol was immunoSEQ multiplex PCR, while the TCRdb copy is restricted to in-frame clones and leaves out a portion. The sample includes 150,000 to 200,000 clones, around 95% of them seen just once. The CDR3 has 13 residues. CDR1 and CDR2 (germline): SGHRS, YFSETQ. Trimming left V 1 base short and J 3 bases short, with 7 bases between. On this clone itself: No antigen is known for it.

This specimen was peripheral blood, taken on day 0 of AZD1222 vaccination. The V gene is TRBV5-1, the J gene TRBJ1-1; no clear D gene. The receptor was isolated from an adult in good health. This chain's CDR3 is CASSLSRDTEAFF. CDR3 nucleotides: TGCGCCAGCAGCTTGAGTAGGGACACTGAAGCTTTCTTT.